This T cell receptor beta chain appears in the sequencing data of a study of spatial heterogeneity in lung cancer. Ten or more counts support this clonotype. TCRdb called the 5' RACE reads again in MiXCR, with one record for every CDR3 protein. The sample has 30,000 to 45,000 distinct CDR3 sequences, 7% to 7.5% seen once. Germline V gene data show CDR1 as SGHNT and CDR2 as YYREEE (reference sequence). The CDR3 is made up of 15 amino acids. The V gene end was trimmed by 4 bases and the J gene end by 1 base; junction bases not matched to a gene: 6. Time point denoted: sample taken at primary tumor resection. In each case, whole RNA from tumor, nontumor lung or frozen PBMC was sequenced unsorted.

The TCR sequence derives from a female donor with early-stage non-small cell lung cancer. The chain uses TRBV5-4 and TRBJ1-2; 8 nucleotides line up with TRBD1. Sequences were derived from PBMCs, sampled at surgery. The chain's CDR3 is CASSPQGGINYGYTF. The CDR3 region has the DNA TGTGCCAGCAGCCCACAGGGGGGGATTAACTATGGCTACACCTTC.